This record concerns one TCR beta chain sequence. This record belongs to a study of blood T cell repertoires in COVID-19. V dropped 3 bases and J dropped 3; count of bases not matched to a gene: 19. CDR1 and CDR2 from the germline V gene are WNHNN and SYGVQD (reference sequence). The CDR3 extends over 20 amino acids. Sequenced by immunoSEQ multiplex PCR; TCRdb stores in-frame clones only, minus some. The sample has fewer than 150,000 clones, about 80% seen once; the top ten hold roughly 3.9%. This clonotype originated in a man aged 50-60 years in a cohort exposed to, infected with or recovered from COVID-19 (not recorded which). The chain carries TRBV10-1 and TRBJ2-2; TRBD1 matches 7 bases. Input material: PBMCs or T cells enriched from blood (not recorded which). In nucleotides, the CDR3 is TGCGCCAGCAGTGATCAGGACAGGAACAAACCCACCTTCGACACCGGGGAGCTGTTTTTT. Translation: CASSDQDRNKPTFDTGELFF.